The 24 T cell receptor beta chains below all came from one sample that was sequenced in a study of CD8+ T cells in alopecia areata. In each case, RNA was isolated and then reverse transcribed into cDNA as the sequencing template. The repertoire was sequenced with immunoSEQ multiplex PCR; TCRdb's copy has only in-frame clones and lacks some. The data show roughly 140,000 clones, roughly 82% seen once. Treatment noted: oral pan-JAK inhibitor, 5-10 mg twice daily. The source was CD8+ T cells sorted from blood, collected at week 4, from a patient treated with tofacitinib. The receptors here all came from a human donor with alopecia areata.

The rearrangement uses TRBV6-5 and TRBJ2-5; D is ambiguous. Germline V gene data show CDR1 as MNHEY and CDR2 as SVGAGI. The length of the CDR3 is 13 residues. Trimming pared 2 bases from V and 5 bases from J, leaving 9 bases between. CDR3 residues: CASSYGDRETQYF. The CDR3 DNA follows: TGTGCCAGCAGTTACGGGGATCGGGAGACCCAGTACTTC.

This chain joins TRBV4-2 and TRBJ2-3, with TRBD1 matching over 7 bases. Per the germline V gene, CDR1 is LGHNA and CDR2 is YNFKEQ. The CDR3 spans 15 residues. Trimming at V came to 1 base and at J to 2 bases, leaving 3 bases not matched to a gene. CDR3 in DNA: TGTGCCAGCAGCCAAGGGACAGGCCACACAGATACGCAGTATTTT. Protein product: CASSQGTGHTDTQYF.

V and J are TRBV6-1 and TRBJ2-5; the D is unclear. Trimming took off 0 bases at V and 4 bases at J, with 9 bases between the two ends. From germline, CDR1 is MNHNS and CDR2 SASEGT. The CDR3 spans 14 residues. The CDR3 reads CASSEAFVVETQYF. In DNA, the CDR3 is TGTGCCAGCAGTGAAGCTTTTGTAGTAGAGACCCAGTACTTC.

Details on this clone: This same CDR3 is encoded by further DNA sequences in the sample. The V and J genes are TRBV9 and TRBJ1-2; D not certain. V was pared by 0 bases and J by 3 bases, with 6 bases between. The CDR3 extends over 13 amino acids. The germline V gene has CDR1 SGDLS and CDR2 YYNGEE. This CDR3 is CASSVGGDYGYTF. CDR3 in DNA: TGTGCCAGCAGCGTAGGAGGAGACTATGGCTACACCTTC.

For this clone: The sample carries other DNA sequences with the same CDR3. The gene calls are TRBV5-6 and TRBJ2-5; maybe TRBD1 (5 bases). The CDR3 has 12 amino acids. The germline gives CDR1 SGHDT, CDR2 YYEEEE. The germline V and J ends were trimmed by 2 bases and 4 bases, with 6 bases remaining between them. CDR3: CASSFRGETQYF. The CDR3 bases are TGTGCCAGCAGCTTTAGGGGAGAGACCCAGTACTTC. The full variable domain, rest sourced from reference TRBV5-6 and TRBJ2-5, is DAGVTQSPTHLIKTRGQQVTLRCSPKSGHDTVSWYQQALGQGPQFIFQYYEEEERQRGNFPDRFSGHQFPNYSSELNVNALLLGDSALYLCASSFRGETQYFGPGTRLLVL.

The chain is built from TRBV14 and TRBJ2-7, with 7 bases matching TRBD1. CDR3 length equals 13 residues. Losses at the gene ends were 5 bases for V and 3 bases for J; bases not matched to a gene: 4. Per the germline V gene, CDR1 is SGHDN and CDR2 is FVKESK. The CDR3 region is CASSWGQSYEQYF. In nucleotides, the CDR3 is TGTGCCAGCAGCTGGGGACAGAGCTACGAGCAGTACTTC.

The rearrangement links TRBV4-1 to TRBJ2-3, with 8 bases aligning to TRBD2. CDR3 size: 16 residues. The germline V gene has CDR1 MGHRA and CDR2 YSYEKL. The V and J ends lost 3 bases and 0 bases, in that order; junction bases with no gene match: 5. Here the CDR3 reads CASSQVAGTSTDTQYF. DNA for the CDR3: TGCGCCAGCAGCCAGGTAGCGGGGACTAGCACAGATACGCAGTATTTT.

This clone was seen only a few times. The gene calls are TRBV6-1 and TRBJ2-1; TRBD2 is a possible D gene (5 bases). The V gene's germline CDR1 is MNHNS and CDR2 SASEGT. The V gene lost 0 bases and the J gene lost 2 bases, with 14 bases spanning the gap. This CDR3 has 17 amino acids. The CDR3 sequence is CASSEAPGGPAYNEQFF. CDR3 DNA sequence: TGTGCCAGCAGTGAAGCGCCTGGCGGGCCGGCCTACAATGAGCAGTTCTTC.

The chain recombines TRBV5-1 with TRBJ2-7; possibly TRBD1 for D (6 bases). The CDR3 has 14 amino acids. CDR1 is SGHRS, CDR2 YFSETQ, per germline. Between the trimmed V and J ends, which lost 4 bases and 3 bases, there was a span of 14 bases. CDR3 bases: TGCGCCAGCAGCCCGGGGACAATTGGCTACGAGCAGTACTTC. Translating it yields CASSPGTIGYEQYF.

The chain couples TRBV4-3 to TRBJ2-5, with D maybe TRBD2 (6 bases). Germline CDR1 is LGHNA and CDR2 is YSLEER. The CDR3 is 15 residues long. With 1 base removed from V and 2 bases from J, the gap between germline ends came to 11 bases. In DNA form, the CDR3 reads TGCGCCAGCAGCCAAGGGAGGGCTATTCAAGAGACCCAGTACTTC. It codes for CASSQGRAIQETQYF.

This clone was counted a few times. Different DNA sequences within this sample yield the same CDR3. J is TRBJ2-7 and V is TRBV9; D unclear. The CDR3 sequence is 12 residues long. Trimming shortened V by 3 bases and J by 4 bases, and 8 bases separated the two germline ends. The germline gives CDR1 SGDLS, CDR2 YYNGEE. In DNA, the CDR3 is TGTGCCAGCAGCGGCGACGGTTACGAGCAGTACTTC. It codes for CASSGDGYEQYF.

This rearrangement joins TRBV6-5 to TRBJ1-2; D is unclear. Germline V gene data show CDR1 as MNHEY and CDR2 as SVGAGI. CDR3 length: 13 residues. The V end was cut by 2 bases, the J end by 2 bases, with 6 bases between. CDR3 in amino acids: CASSYGDNYGYTF. The CDR3 DNA reads as TGTGCCAGCAGTTACGGCGACAACTATGGCTACACCTTC.

V and J are TRBV7-9 and TRBJ2-1, with 9 bases lining up with TRBD1. This CDR3 has 18 amino acids. The germline V gene has CDR1 SEHNR and CDR2 FQNEAQ (reference sequence). V was clipped by 6 bases and J by 5 bases; unmatched bases: 17. CDR3 sequence reads: CASSSSPGTGQRDNEQFF. The CDR3 nucleotides read TGTGCCAGCAGTTCTAGTCCCGGGACAGGGCAGAGGGACAATGAGCAGTTCTTC.

V gene TRBV7-8 combines with J gene TRBJ2-3, with 7 bases lining up with TRBD2. This CDR3 region has 15 residues. Looked up from germline, CDR1 is SGHVS and CDR2 is FQNEAQ. The ends lost 5 bases at V and 2 bases at J; junction bases unmatched: 7. The CDR3 DNA reads TGTGCCAGCAGCCAGTCCGGGGGGAACACAGATACGCAGTATTTT. Protein: CASSQSGGNTDTQYF.

The chain employs TRBV28 and TRBJ2-1; the D gene is possibly TRBD1 (5 bases). V gave up 7 bases and J gave up 0 bases, with 13 bases separating them. Germline assignment: CDR1 MDHEN and CDR2 SYDVKM. CDR3 size: 15 residues. The CDR3 DNA follows: TGTGCCAGCAACAAGGGGTTAAGCTCCTACAATGAGCAGTTCTTC. Residues: CASNKGLSSYNEQFF.

The V call is TRBV30, the J call TRBJ2-3; D possibly corresponds to TRBD1 (5 bases). CDR3 length: 14 residues. CDR1 is GTSNPN and CDR2 is SVGIG in the germline V gene (reference sequence). The V gene lost 2 bases and the J gene lost 5 bases, with 14 bases spanning the gap. The CDR3 loop is CAWSPLRQGDTQYF. CDR3 bases: TGTGCCTGGAGTCCCCTCCGGCAGGGAGATACGCAGTATTTT.

In its sample, this clone was seen a few times. This chain joins TRBV7-9 and TRBJ2-1; possibly TRBD1 for D (5 bases). Germline CDR1 and CDR2: SEHNR and FQNEAQ (reference sequence). Trimming shortened V by 5 bases and J by 5 bases, and 13 bases separated the two germline ends. This CDR3 contains 14 residues. CDR3 amino acids: CASSPRTLNNEQFF. Here the CDR3 DNA reads TGTGCCAGCAGCCCGAGGACACTCAACAATGAGCAGTTCTTC. Based on the CDR3 plus reference TRBV7-9 and TRBJ2-1, the full variable domain is DTGVSQNPRHKITKRGQNVTFRCDPISEHNRLYWYRQTLGQGPEFLTYFQNEAQLEKSRLLSDRFSAERPKGSFSTLEIQRTEQGDSAMYLCASSPRTLNNEQFFGPGTRLTVL.

CDR3 region: CASSSGQGAYEQYF. The CDR3, as DNA: TGTGCCAGCAGCTCCGGACAGGGGGCATACGAGCAGTACTTC. The J gene is TRBJ2-7, the V gene TRBV5-4; 11 bases map to TRBD1. This CDR3 comprises 14 residues. V was pared by 3 bases and J by 4 bases, with 3 bases of the junction left unmatched. CDR1 and CDR2 from the germline V gene are SGHNT and YYREEE (reference sequence).

V and J are TRBV15 and TRBJ2-5; 8 nucleotides align to TRBD2. V lost 0 bases to trimming and J lost 1 base; unmatched junction nucleotides: 7. Germline loops: CDR1 LNHNV, CDR2 YYDKDF (reference sequence). The CDR3 loop spans 17 amino acids. DNA of the CDR3: TGTGCCACCAGCAGAGATGTTGCGGGGGGCGTCCAAGAGACCCAGTACTTC. Translated, it gives CATSRDVAGGVQETQYF. Full variable domain (missing parts from reference TRBV15 and TRBJ2-5): DAMVIQNPRYQVTQFGKPVTLSCSQTLNHNVMYWYQQKSSQAPKLLFHYYDKDFNNEADTPDNFQSRRPNTSFCFLDIRSPGLGDTAMYLCATSRDVAGGVQETQYFGPGTRLLVL.

The chain uses TRBV29-1 and TRBJ2-7; 7 nucleotides align to TRBD1. The germline CDR1 and CDR2 sequences are SQVTM and ANQGSEA. The CDR3 totals 16 residues. Unmatched junction bases numbered 10, after V lost 0 bases and J lost 2 bases. In DNA, the CDR3 is TGCAGCGTTGAAGATGTAACAGGGGCATCGACCTACGAGCAGTACTTC. Protein sequence: CSVEDVTGASTYEQYF.

The V gene is TRBV6-5, the J gene TRBJ1-1, with D possibly being TRBD1 (5 bases). Germline CDR1 reads MNHEY; CDR2 reads SVGAGI. The CDR3 contains 15 residues. The V end lost 8 bases, the J end lost 0 bases, and 16 bases lay between the germline ends. The CDR3 nucleotides read TGTGCCAGCTGCGCGGACCCGGGGGTGAACACTGAAGCTTTCTTT. Its protein is CASCADPGVNTEAFF.

Points on this clone: The junction differs from germline at one of its ends, possibly a read error. The CDR3 here is CASGQMEGGYEQYF. CDR3 nucleotides: TGCGCCAGCGGCCAGATGGAGGGGGGCTACGAGCAGTACTTC. The chain is built from TRBV4-1 and TRBJ2-7, with D tentatively TRBD1 or TRBD2 (6 bases each). CDR1 and CDR2 (germline): MGHRA, YSYEKL. The CDR3 totals 14 residues.

V usage is TRBV27 and J usage is TRBJ2-1, with D perhaps TRBD1 or TRBD2 (6 bases each). This CDR3 is built from 16 residues. The germline V gene has CDR1 MNHEY and CDR2 SMNVEV (reference sequence). Trimming shortened V by 4 bases and J by 2 bases, and 15 bases separated the two germline ends. The CDR3 loop reads CASSYLRGPPYNEQFF. The CDR3 DNA is TGTGCCAGCAGTTATCTCCGGGGGCCTCCCTACAATGAGCAGTTCTTC.

V and J are TRBV13 and TRBJ2-1; either TRBD1 or TRBD2 may fit D (5 bases each). The CDR3 length is 15 residues. The V gene's germline CDR1 is PRHDT and CDR2 FYEKMQ (reference sequence). Trimming cost V 0 bases and J 2 bases, with 8 bases left between them. As DNA, the CDR3 is TGTGCCAGCAGCTTAGGCGGGGCCACCTACAATGAGCAGTTCTTC. Residues: CASSLGGATYNEQFF.